This T cell receptor beta chain was retrieved from a study of blood T cell repertoires in COVID-19. On the study more broadly: T cells, B-cell-depleted T cells, or PBMCs provided the cDNA or gDNA that served as material.

J lost 5 bases, V lost 4 bases, and 5 bases had no gene match. This CDR3 has 14 amino acids. Looked up from germline, CDR1 is MDHEN and CDR2 is SYDVKM. Profiled with immunoSEQ multiplex PCR; TCRdb holds only in-frame clones, not every one. The sample has 310,000 or so clones; about nine tenths are singletons. V and J are TRBV28 and TRBJ1-5; 7 bases match TRBD1. The sequenced sample was peripheral blood. The clonotype originates from a man aged 25-45 years with COVID-19, enrolled during active disease. CDR3 DNA sequence: TGTGCCAGCAGTTCGGGACAGCTCTATCAGCCCCAGCATTTT. Protein: CASSSGQLYQPQHF.